These 27 T cell receptor beta chains originate from one sample sequenced in a study of T cell repertoires in cytomegalovirus infection. One entry per CDR3 protein results from TCRdb running MiXCR on the reads. Counted here are about 360,000 distinct CDR3 sequences, approximately 18% occurring once; the ten biggest clones make up around 9.3%. The specimen sequenced was PBMCs. These receptors were collected from a human donor in good health (CMV status not recorded). Some clones in this sample may be carry-over from other donors' samples.

The chain carries TRBV2 and TRBJ1-3; D unresolved. Germline-derived CDR1 and CDR2 are SNHLY and FYNNEI. The CDR3 is made up of 13 amino acids. Deletions cut 7 bases from V and 0 bases from J, with 7 bases between. Here the CDR3 reads CASMNRSGNTIYF. As DNA, the CDR3 is TGTGCCAGCATGAACCGCTCTGGAAACACCATATATTTT.

The rearrangement links TRBV28 to TRBJ2-4; possible D gene TRBD1, 6 bases. V lost 7 bases and J 2 bases, leaving 12 bases between the germline ends. Germline values: CDR1 MDHEN, CDR2 SYDVKM. This CDR3 contains 14 residues. In DNA, the CDR3 is TGTGCCAGCACGTCTCAGGGGACCAAAAACATTCAGTACTTC. This encodes CASTSQGTKNIQYF.

This clonotype was observed a few times. The chain combines TRBV5-1 with TRBJ2-7; TRBD1 matches at 9 bases. The CDR3 has 15 amino acids. V trimming: 2 bases; J trimming: 1 base; junction bases outside the gene matches: 4. The V gene's germline CDR1 is SGHRS and CDR2 YFSETQ. CDR3 in amino acids: CASSFTGTGSYEQYF. The CDR3 nucleotides read TGCGCCAGCAGCTTCACCGGGACAGGGTCCTACGAGCAGTACTTC.

This clonotype has a handful of counts. The chain joins TRBV7-9 to TRBJ2-5; no clear D gene. The germline CDR1 and CDR2 sequences are SEHNR and FQNEAQ (reference sequence). The CDR3 contains 14 residues. Trimming cost V 2 bases and J 4 bases, with 11 bases left between them. The CDR3 sequence: CASSLRSRPETQYF. The CDR3 DNA is TGTGCCAGCAGCTTAAGGTCCCGCCCAGAGACCCAGTACTTC.

In its sample, this clonotype was seen many times. CDR3 loop: CATVQGTDPRDQPQHF. The CDR3, as DNA: TGTGCCACCGTTCAAGGGACGGACCCCAGGGATCAGCCCCAGCATTTT. J is TRBJ1-5 and V is TRBV7-8, with D possibly TRBD1 on 5 matching bases. Germline CDR1 reads SGHVS; CDR2 reads FQNEAQ. This CDR3 has 16 residues. V shed 10 bases and J shed 5 bases, with 24 bases lying between them.

The J gene is TRBJ2-1, the V gene TRBV12-3 or TRBV12-4; maybe TRBD1 (5 bases). The CDR3 contains 15 residues. Trimming pared 3 bases from V and 6 bases from J, leaving 15 bases between. The CDR3 nucleotides read TGTGCCAGCAGTTTGGGGCAGGGTTTCTTCAATGAGCAGTTCTTC. Protein: CASSLGQGFFNEQFF.

This clonotype was observed at least ten times. The chain's CDR3 is CASSFPGGAEAFF. The DNA of the CDR3 is TGTGCCAGCAGCTTTCCAGGGGGAGCTGAAGCTTTCTTT. This chain links TRBV7-2 with TRBJ1-1; 7 bases map to TRBD1. V gave up 3 bases and J gave up 6 bases; unmatched junction bases: 4. This CDR3 region has 13 residues. Per the germline V gene, CDR1 is SGHTA and CDR2 is FQGNSA.

This clonotype was counted at least ten times. The chain uses TRBV12-3 or TRBV12-4 and TRBJ2-5; TRBD1 is a possible D gene (6 bases). This CDR3 is built from 16 residues. V gave up 5 bases and J gave up 2 bases, with 18 bases separating them. Here the CDR3 DNA reads TGTGCCAGCAGTCCCCACATATCGGGACAACAAGAGACCCAGTACTTC. The encoded protein is CASSPHISGQQETQYF.

The rearrangement links TRBV5-1 to TRBJ2-3; possible D gene TRBD1, 5 bases. V dropped 0 bases and J dropped 5 bases, with 19 bases sitting between them. Germline V CDR1 and CDR2: SGHRS, YFSETQ. The CDR3 runs 17 residues. The CDR3, as DNA: TGCGCCAGCAGCTTGGGCCCCCATGGGGCCACGGGAGATACGCAGTATTTT. Translated: CASSLGPHGATGDTQYF.

This clonotype showed up just a few times. The chain recombines TRBV29-1 with TRBJ1-5, with D perhaps matching TRBD1 (5 bases). The CDR3 covers 14 residues. V was clipped by 4 bases and J by 2 bases, with 12 bases between them. The germline V gene encodes CDR1 SQVTM and CDR2 ANQGSEA. The CDR3 sequence is CSVVLQGGNQPQHF. The CDR3 DNA reads TGCAGCGTTGTGCTACAAGGGGGCAATCAGCCCCAGCATTTT.

This clonotype occurred a few times. J is TRBJ1-4 and V is TRBV12-3 or TRBV12-4; D possibly corresponds to TRBD1 (5 bases). V lost 7 bases, J lost 8 bases, and 11 bases lay in between. The CDR3 is 12 amino acids. The CDR3 nucleotides are TGTGCCAGCAAGGGACTTGTCGAAAAACTGTTTTTT. Translating gives CASKGLVEKLFF.

This chain joins TRBV18 and TRBJ2-5; TRBD2 matches 11 bases. Germline trimming cut 3 bases from V and 5 bases from J; bases unmatched to any gene: 8. The V gene's germline CDR1 is KGHSH and CDR2 LQKENI. This CDR3 is 16 amino acids long. CDR3 nucleotide sequence: TGTGCCAGCTCACCGATGACTAGCGGGATTCCTGAGACCCAGTACTTC. Amino acid sequence: CASSPMTSGIPETQYF.

In its sample, this clonotype was seen a few times. The chain recombines TRBV6-2 or TRBV6-3 with TRBJ2-7, with D uncertain. Germline lookup yields CDR1 MNHEY and CDR2 SVGEGT. V lost 2 bases and J lost 7, with 9 bases in between. The CDR3 totals 12 residues. As DNA, the CDR3 is TGTGCCAGCAGTTACACCAGTGCGGAGCAGTACTTC. Encoded protein: CASSYTSAEQYF.

In its sample, this clonotype was seen once. This may be a read error, as it is one base from a much larger clone. This chain uses TRBV6-2 or TRBV6-3 with TRBJ2-7; 8 nucleotides agree with TRBD1. The V gene end was trimmed by 7 bases and the J gene end by 3 bases; junction bases not matched to a gene: 2. This CDR3 contains 12 residues. Per the germline V gene, CDR1 is MNHEY and CDR2 is SVGEGT. The CDR3 region is CASMDRDYEQYF. DNA for the CDR3: TGTGCCAGCATGGACAGGGACTACGAGCAGTACTTC.

This clonotype showed up many times. CDR3 nucleotides: TGTGCCAGCAGGCTAGCTGGGGACTCTGGAAACACCATATATTTT. Its translation is CASRLAGDSGNTIYF. The genes are TRBV2 and TRBJ1-3; D call uncertain. Trimming removed 6 bases from V and 0 bases from J, with 12 bases in between. Germline CDR1 reads SNHLY; CDR2 reads FYNNEI. There are 15 residues in the CDR3.

At least ten counts were recorded for this clonotype. The chain recombines TRBV7-2 with TRBJ2-3; D may be TRBD1 (5 bases). Between the trimmed V and J ends, which lost 4 bases and 5 bases, there was a span of 16 bases. The CDR3 extends over 15 amino acids. In germline, CDR1 is SGHTA, CDR2 FQGNSA. CDR3 sequence (DNA): TGTGCCAGCAGCTCGTGGGTCCAAGGGGTAGATACGCAGTATTTT. It specifies CASSSWVQGVDTQYF.

This clonotype was seen only a few times. V is TRBV7-9 and J is TRBJ2-7, with TRBD2 matching over 7 bases. CDR3 size: 14 residues. Germline V gene sequence: CDR1 SEHNR, CDR2 FQNEAQ (reference sequence). V gave up 4 bases and J gave up 2 bases; unmatched junction bases: 5. The CDR3 loop reads CASSSSGNTYEQYF. In DNA, the CDR3 is TGTGCCAGCAGCTCTAGCGGAAACACCTACGAGCAGTACTTC.

This clonotype was counted ten times or more. The chain joins TRBV11-1 to TRBJ1-4; a weak D match, TRBD1 (5 bases). Per germline, CDR1 SGHAT and CDR2 FQDESV (reference sequence). The CDR3 contains 14 residues. V dropped 5 bases and J dropped 2 bases, with 9 bases sitting between them. The CDR3: CASSPTATNEKLFF. CDR3 bases: TGTGCCAGCAGCCCGACAGCCACTAATGAAAAACTGTTTTTT.

This rearrangement joins TRBV6-1 to TRBJ2-1; D is uncertain. V was pared by 4 bases and J by 1 base, with 14 bases between. Germline lookup yields CDR1 MNHNS and CDR2 SASEGT. The length of the CDR3 is 16 residues. CDR3 amino acids: CASSGNSLQSYNEQFF. CDR3 nucleotide sequence: TGTGCCAGCAGTGGCAACTCACTACAGTCCTACAATGAGCAGTTCTTC.

This clonotype was detected only a few times. CDR3 nucleotide sequence: TGCAGCGTTGACGGGGCTAGCGGGAGCGGGGAGCAGTTCTTC. Amino acid sequence: CSVDGASGSGEQFF. The gene calls are TRBV29-1 and TRBJ2-1; 10 bases align to TRBD2. This CDR3 comprises 14 residues. After removal of 3 bases from V and 10 bases from J, the junction contained 9 bases not matched to a gene. Germline V gene sequence: CDR1 SQVTM, CDR2 ANQGSEA.

This clonotype has a handful of counts. V usage is TRBV10-2 and J usage is TRBJ1-2, with D uncertain. V lost 4 bases, J lost 3 bases, and 12 bases lay in between. The CDR3 spans 14 residues. CDR1 is WSHSY, CDR2 SAAADI, per germline. The CDR3 nucleotides read TGCGCCAGCAGTGGGTTATCACAGTACTATGGCTACACCTTC. Translation: CASSGLSQYYGYTF.

The CDR3 sequence: CASSSGTGISYEQYF. CDR3 DNA: TGTGCCAGCAGTTCCGGGACAGGGATCAGCTACGAGCAGTACTTC. The V call is TRBV7-9, the J call TRBJ2-7, with 9 bases fitting TRBD1. Germline-derived CDR1 and CDR2 are SEHNR and FQNEAQ (reference sequence). This CDR3 has 15 residues. The V and J ends lost 6 bases and 3 bases, in that order; junction bases with no gene match: 9.

This clonotype showed up many times. The V gene is TRBV2, the J gene TRBJ1-6; TRBD1 is a possible D gene (6 bases). The CDR3 has 14 residues. The germline gives CDR1 SNHLY, CDR2 FYNNEI. V shed 5 bases and J shed 7 bases, with 12 bases lying between them. For the CDR3, the DNA is TGTGCCAGCAGTTTACAGGGAAGAAATTCACCCCTCCACTTT. It codes for CASSLQGRNSPLHF.

The chain recombines TRBV27 with TRBJ1-2; tentative D call: TRBD1 (6 bases). Trimming pared 5 bases from V and 1 base from J, leaving 14 bases between. This CDR3 is built from 15 residues. The germline gives CDR1 MNHEY, CDR2 SMNVEV (reference sequence). The DNA of the CDR3 is TGTGCCAGCAGTCCAGGGACAAGAAGTAACTATGGCTACACCTTC. Its protein is CASSPGTRSNYGYTF.

At least ten counts were recorded for this clonotype. This chain uses TRBV15 with TRBJ2-7, with 7 bases that match TRBD2. Germline values: CDR1 LNHNV, CDR2 YYDKDF (reference sequence). The CDR3 runs to 14 residues. J lost 5 bases, V lost 5 bases, and 9 bases had no gene match. The DNA of the CDR3 is TGTGCCACCAGCTCGCCCCCCGCGGGGGACGAGCAGTACTTC. Encoded protein: CATSSPPAGDEQYF.

The chain links TRBV6-1 to TRBJ1-2, with 11 bases fitting TRBD1. After removal of 8 bases from V and 4 bases from J, the junction contained 6 bases not matched to a gene. CDR3 size: 14 residues. The germline V gene has CDR1 MNHNS and CDR2 SASEGT. The CDR3 here is CASLRGTGGYGYTF. DNA of the CDR3: TGTGCCAGCCTACGGGGGACAGGGGGCTATGGCTACACCTTC.

J is TRBJ2-6 and V is TRBV15; D may be TRBD1 or TRBD2 (5 bases each). Trimming pared 7 bases from V and 0 bases from J, leaving 10 bases between. Germline V gives CDR1 LNHNV, CDR2 YYDKDF (reference sequence). The CDR3 contains 15 residues. The CDR3 protein is CATTGPLSGANVLTF. CDR3 DNA: TGTGCCACCACGGGACCGCTCTCTGGGGCCAACGTCCTGACTTTC.